This TCR beta chain is drawn from a study of blood T cell repertoires in COVID-19. The overall study: Sources were T cells, B-cell-depleted T cells, or PBMCs; the material itself was cDNA or gDNA.

CDR3 size: 14 residues. The ends were cut back, 8 bases at V and 4 bases at J, with 16 bases in the middle. Germline V gives CDR1 MDHEN, CDR2 SYDVKM. Under the authors' procedure: Reference gene primer amplification gave nucleated cell count estimates. Assay: immunoSEQ multiplex PCR; the TCRdb copy retains only in-frame clones and omits some. The V and J calls and clone size were taken over from that table, and D and trimming were inferred from the DNA. The table includes around 300,000 clones, 75% to 90% detected once. This clone was observed a single time. The TCR sequence derives from a woman in her forties with acute or convalescent COVID-19. The chain joins TRBV28 to TRBJ2-3; D is ambiguous. Sequenced: peripheral blood. The CDR3 reads CASSSVLFSDTQYF. CDR3 DNA sequence: TGTGCCAGCTCCTCCGTACTTTTTTCAGATACGCAGTATTTT. The full variable domain, in which reference TRBV28 and TRBJ2-3 provide the parts outside the CDR3, is DVKVTQSSRYLVKRTGEKVFLECVQDMDHENMFWYRQDPGLGLRLIYFSYDVKMKEKGDIPEGYSVSREKKERFSLILESASTNQTSMYLCASSSVLFSDTQYFGPGTRLTVL.